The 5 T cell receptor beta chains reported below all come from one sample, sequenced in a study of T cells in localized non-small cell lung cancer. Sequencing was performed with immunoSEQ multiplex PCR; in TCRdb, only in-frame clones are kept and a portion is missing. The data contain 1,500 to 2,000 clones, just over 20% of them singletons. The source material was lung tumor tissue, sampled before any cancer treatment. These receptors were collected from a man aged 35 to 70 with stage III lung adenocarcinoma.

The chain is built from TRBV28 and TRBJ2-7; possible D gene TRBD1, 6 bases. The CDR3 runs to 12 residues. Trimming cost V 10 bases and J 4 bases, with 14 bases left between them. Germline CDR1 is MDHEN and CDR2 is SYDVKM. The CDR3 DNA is TGTGCCACTCATCAACAGGGTTACGAGCAGTACTTC. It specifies CATHQQGYEQYF.

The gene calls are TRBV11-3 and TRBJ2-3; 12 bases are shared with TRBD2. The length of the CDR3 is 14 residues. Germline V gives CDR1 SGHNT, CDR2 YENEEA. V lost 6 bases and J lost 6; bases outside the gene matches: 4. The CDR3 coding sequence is TGTGCCAGCAGACCCGGACTAGCGGGGGATACGCAGTATTTT. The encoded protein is CASRPGLAGDTQYF.

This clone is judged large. The CDR3 DNA follows: TGTGCCAGCAGCCCGGGACCGCAAGGCACTGAAGCTTTCTTT. Protein: CASSPGPQGTEAFF. The chain has TRBV9 and TRBJ1-1; a possible D gene is TRBD1 (5 bases). Germline assignment: CDR1 SGDLS and CDR2 YYNGEE. The V end lost 4 bases, the J end lost 4 bases, and 14 bases lay between the germline ends. The CDR3 has 14 amino acids. Full variable domain (rest looked up from reference TRBV9 and TRBJ1-1): DSGVTQTPKHLITATGQRVTLRCSPRSGDLSVYWYQQSLDQGLQFLIQYYNGEERAKGNILERFSAQQFPDLHSELNLSSLELGDSALYFCASSPGPQGTEAFFGQGTRLTVV.

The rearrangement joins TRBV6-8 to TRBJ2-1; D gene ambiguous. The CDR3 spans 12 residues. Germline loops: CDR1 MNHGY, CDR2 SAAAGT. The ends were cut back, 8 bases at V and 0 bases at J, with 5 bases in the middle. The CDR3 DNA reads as TGTGCCAGCTGGGACTCCTACAATGAGCAGTTCTTC. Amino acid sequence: CASWDSYNEQFF.

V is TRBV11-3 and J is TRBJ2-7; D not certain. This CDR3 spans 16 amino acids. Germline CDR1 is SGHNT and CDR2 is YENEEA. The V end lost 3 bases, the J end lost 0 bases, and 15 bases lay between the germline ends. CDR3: CASSLVGQPTSYEQYF. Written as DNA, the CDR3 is TGTGCCAGCAGCTTGGTGGGCCAGCCAACCTCCTACGAGCAGTACTTC.